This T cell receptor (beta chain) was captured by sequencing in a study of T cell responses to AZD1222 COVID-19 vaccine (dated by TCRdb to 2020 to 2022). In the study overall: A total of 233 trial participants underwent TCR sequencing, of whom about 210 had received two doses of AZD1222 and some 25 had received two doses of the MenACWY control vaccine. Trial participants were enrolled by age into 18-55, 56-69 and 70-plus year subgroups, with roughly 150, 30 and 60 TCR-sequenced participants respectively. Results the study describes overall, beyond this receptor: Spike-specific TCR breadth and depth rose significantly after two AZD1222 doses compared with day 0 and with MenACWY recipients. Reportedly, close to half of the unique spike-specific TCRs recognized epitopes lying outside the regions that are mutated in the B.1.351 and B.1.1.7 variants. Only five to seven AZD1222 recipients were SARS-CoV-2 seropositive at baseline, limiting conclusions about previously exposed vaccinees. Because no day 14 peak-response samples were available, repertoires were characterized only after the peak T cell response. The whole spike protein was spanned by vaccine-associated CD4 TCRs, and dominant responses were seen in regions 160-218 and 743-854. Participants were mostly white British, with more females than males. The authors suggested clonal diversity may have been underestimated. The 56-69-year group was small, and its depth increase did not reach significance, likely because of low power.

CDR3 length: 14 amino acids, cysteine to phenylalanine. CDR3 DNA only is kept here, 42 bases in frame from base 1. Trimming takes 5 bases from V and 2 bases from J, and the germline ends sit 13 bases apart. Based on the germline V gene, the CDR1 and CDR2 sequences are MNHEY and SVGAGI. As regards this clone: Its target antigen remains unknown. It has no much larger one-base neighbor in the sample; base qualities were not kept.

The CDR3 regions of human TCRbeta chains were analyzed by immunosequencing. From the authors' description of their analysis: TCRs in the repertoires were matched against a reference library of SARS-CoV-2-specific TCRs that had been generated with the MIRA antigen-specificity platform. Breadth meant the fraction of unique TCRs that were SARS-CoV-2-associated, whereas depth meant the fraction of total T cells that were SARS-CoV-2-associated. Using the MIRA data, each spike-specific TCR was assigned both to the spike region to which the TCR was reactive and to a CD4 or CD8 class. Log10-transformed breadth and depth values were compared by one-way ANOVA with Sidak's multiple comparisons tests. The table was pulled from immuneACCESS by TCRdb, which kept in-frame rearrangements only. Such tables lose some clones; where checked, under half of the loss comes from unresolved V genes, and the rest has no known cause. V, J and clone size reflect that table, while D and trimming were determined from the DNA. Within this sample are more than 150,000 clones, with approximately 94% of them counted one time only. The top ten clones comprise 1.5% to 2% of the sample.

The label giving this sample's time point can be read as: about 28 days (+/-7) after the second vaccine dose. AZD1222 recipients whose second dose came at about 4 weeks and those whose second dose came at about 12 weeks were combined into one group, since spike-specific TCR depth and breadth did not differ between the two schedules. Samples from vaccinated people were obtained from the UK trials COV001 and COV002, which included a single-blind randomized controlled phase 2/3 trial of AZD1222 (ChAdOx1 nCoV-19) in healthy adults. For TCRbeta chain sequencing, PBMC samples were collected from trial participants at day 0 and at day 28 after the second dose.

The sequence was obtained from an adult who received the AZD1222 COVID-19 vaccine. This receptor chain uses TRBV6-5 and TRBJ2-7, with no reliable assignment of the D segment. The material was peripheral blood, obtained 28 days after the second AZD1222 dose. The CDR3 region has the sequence CASSHLPRAYEQYF. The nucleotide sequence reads TGTGCCAGCAGTCACCTACCCCGCGCCTACGAGCAGTACTTC.